This record covers a single TCR beta chain. These data come from a study of blood T cell repertoires in COVID-19. This table comes from immunoSEQ multiplex PCR, and its TCRdb copy is limited to in-frame clones, with some not included. This sample carries 200,000 to 250,000 clones, around 86% of them seen once, and the ten largest clones take 7% to 7.5%. CDR1 and CDR2 from the germline V gene are MNHEY and SMNVEV (reference sequence). The CDR3 covers 12 residues. The J segment lost 5 bases and the V segment lost 3 bases, leaving 1 base of the junction unmatched. The chain combines TRBV27 with TRBJ2-7; the match to TRBD1 covers 7 bases. The sample consisted of PBMCs or T cells enriched from blood (not recorded which). This TCR came from a man aged 25-45 years in a cohort exposed to, infected with or recovered from COVID-19 (not recorded which). DNA of the CDR3: TGTGCCAGCAGTTTTACAGGGGACGAGCAGTACTTC. Translated, it gives CASSFTGDEQYF.